The following is a T cell receptor (beta chain) sequence with its context. Researchers sorted participants into cohorts using their self-reported clinical history. Methods used by the authors: How many nucleated cells were present was estimated from reference gene primer amplification. Produced via immunoSEQ multiplex PCR; TCRdb's table is partial and in-frame only. That table furnishes V, J and clone size, whereas the DNA furnished D and trimming. Of around 340,000 clones detected, just over 85% appear once; the ten largest clones hold 4% to 5.5%. This sample was included in a study of blood T cell repertoires in COVID-19. For the study at large: Specimens from acute and convalescent COVID-19 originated in the United States, Italy and Spain.

V gave up 2 bases and J gave up 5 bases, with 7 bases separating them. CDR3 size: 13 residues. Germline CDR1 SGHDN, CDR2 FVKESK. The chain uses TRBV14 and TRBJ1-5; weak D call: TRBD1 (5 bases). This receptor was identified in a woman aged 40 to 50 with acute COVID-19. The sequencing sample was made of PBMCs or T cells enriched from blood (not recorded which). In DNA, the CDR3 is TGTGCCAGCAGCCAATCACAGGATCAGCCCCAGCATTTT. This sequence encodes CASSQSQDQPQHF.